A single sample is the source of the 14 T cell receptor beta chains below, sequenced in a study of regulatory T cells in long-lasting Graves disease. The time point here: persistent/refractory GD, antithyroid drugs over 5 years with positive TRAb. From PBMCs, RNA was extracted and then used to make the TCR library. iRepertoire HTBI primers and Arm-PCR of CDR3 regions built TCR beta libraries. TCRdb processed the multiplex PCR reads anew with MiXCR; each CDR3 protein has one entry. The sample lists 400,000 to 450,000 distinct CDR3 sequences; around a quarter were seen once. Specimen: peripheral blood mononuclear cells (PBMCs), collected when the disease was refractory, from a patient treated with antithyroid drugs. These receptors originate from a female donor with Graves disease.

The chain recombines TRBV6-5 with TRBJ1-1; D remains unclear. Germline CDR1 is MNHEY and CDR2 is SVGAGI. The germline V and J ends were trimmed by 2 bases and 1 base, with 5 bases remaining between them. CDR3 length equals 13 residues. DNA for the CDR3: TGTGCCAGCAGTTACGGCCAGAACACTGAAGCTTTCTTT. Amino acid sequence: CASSYGQNTEAFF.

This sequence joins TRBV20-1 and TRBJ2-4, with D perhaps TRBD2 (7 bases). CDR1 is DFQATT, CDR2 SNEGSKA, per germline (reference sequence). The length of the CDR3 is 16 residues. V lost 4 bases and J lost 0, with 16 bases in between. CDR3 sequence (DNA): TGCAGTGCTACCGGGGGGCAGGTTCTAGCCAAAAACATTCAGTACTTC. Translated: CSATGGQVLAKNIQYF.

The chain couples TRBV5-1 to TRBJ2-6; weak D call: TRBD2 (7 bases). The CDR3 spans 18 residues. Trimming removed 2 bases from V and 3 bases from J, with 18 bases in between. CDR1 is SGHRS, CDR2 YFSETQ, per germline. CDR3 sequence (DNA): TGCGCCAGCAGCTTTCAACCTGGGGGGGCGAGTGGGGCCAACGTCCTGACTTTC. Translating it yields CASSFQPGGASGANVLTF.

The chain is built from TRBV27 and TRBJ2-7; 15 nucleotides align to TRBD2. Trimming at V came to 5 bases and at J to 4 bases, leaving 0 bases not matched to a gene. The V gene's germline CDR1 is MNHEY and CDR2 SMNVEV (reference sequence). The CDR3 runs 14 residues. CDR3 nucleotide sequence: TGTGCCAGCAGTGGGACTAGCGGGGGGTACGAGCAGTACTTC. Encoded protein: CASSGTSGGYEQYF.

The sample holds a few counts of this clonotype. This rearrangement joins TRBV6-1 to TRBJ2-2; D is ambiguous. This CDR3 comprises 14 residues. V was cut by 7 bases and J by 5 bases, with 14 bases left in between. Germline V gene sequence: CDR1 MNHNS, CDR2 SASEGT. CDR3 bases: TGTGCCAGCAAGAGGCGCGATTTAACCGGGGAGCTGTTTTTT. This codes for CASKRRDLTGELFF.

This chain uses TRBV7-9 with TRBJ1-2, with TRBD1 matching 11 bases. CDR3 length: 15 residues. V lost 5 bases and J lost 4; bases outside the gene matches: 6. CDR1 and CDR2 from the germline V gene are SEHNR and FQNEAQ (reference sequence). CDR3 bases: TGTGCCAGCAGCAGGACAGGGGGCAGGACCTATGGCTACACCTTC. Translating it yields CASSRTGGRTYGYTF. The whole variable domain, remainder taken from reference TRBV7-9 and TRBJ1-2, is DTGVSQNPRHKITKRGQNVTFRCDPISEHNRLYWYRQTLGQGPEFLTYFQNEAQLEKSRLLSDRFSAERPKGSFSTLEIQRTEQGDSAMYLCASSRTGGRTYGYTFGSGTRLTVV.

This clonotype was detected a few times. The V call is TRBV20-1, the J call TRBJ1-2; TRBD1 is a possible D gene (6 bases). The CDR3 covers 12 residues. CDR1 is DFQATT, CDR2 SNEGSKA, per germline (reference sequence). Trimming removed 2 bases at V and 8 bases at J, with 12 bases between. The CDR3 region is CSARPDSWGYTF. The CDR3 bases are TGCAGTGCTAGACCGGACAGCTGGGGCTACACCTTC.

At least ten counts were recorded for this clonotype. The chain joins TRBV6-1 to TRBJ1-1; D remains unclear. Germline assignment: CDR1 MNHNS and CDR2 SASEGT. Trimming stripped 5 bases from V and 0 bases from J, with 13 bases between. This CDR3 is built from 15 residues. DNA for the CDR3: TGTGCCAGCAGTAGTACCGGTACACTGAACACTGAAGCTTTCTTT. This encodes CASSSTGTLNTEAFF.

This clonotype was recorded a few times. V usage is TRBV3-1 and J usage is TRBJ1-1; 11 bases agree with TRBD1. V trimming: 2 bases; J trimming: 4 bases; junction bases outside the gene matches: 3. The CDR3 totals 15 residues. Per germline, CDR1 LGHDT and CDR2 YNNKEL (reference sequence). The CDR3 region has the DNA TGTGCCAGCAGCCAAAGGACAGGGGGCGGCACTGAAGCTTTCTTT. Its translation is CASSQRTGGGTEAFF.

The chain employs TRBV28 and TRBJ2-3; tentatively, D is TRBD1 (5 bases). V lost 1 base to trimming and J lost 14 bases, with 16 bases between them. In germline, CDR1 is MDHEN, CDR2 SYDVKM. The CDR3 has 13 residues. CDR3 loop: CASSLLGRNPPYF. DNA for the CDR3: TGTGCCAGCAGTTTATTGGGGCGGAACCCTCCGTATTTT. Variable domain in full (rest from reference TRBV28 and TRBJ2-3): DVKVTQSSRYLVKRTGEKVFLECVQDMDHENMFWYRQDPGLGLRLIYFSYDVKMKEKGDIPEGYSVSREKKERFSLILESASTNQTSMYLCASSLLGRNPPYFGPGTRLTVL.

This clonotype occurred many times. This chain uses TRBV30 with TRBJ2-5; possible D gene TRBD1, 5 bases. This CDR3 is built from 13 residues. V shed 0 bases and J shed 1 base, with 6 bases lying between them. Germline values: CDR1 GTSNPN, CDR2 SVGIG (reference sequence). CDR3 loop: CAWSVDSQETQYF. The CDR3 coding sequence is TGTGCCTGGAGTGTCGACAGCCAAGAGACCCAGTACTTC.

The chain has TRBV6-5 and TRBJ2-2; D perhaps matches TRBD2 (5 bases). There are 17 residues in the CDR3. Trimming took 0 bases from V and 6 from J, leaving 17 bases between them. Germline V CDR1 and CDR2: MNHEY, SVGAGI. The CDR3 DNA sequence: TGTGCCAGCAGTTACTCGACCCCCGGGATCTGGGCCGGGGAGCTGTTTTTT. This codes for CASSYSTPGIWAGELFF.

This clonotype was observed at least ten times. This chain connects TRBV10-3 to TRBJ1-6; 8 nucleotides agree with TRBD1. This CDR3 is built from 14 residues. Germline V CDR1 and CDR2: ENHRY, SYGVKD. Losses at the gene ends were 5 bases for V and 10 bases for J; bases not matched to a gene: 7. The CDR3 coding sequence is TGTGCCATCAGTCGGGACAGGTCCCGCTCACCCCTCCACTTT. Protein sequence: CAISRDRSRSPLHF.

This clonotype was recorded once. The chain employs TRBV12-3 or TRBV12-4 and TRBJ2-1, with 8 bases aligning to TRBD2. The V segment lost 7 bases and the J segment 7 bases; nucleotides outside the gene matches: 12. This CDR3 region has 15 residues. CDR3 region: CASTTPGTRANEQFF. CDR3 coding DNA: TGTGCCAGCACCACCCCCGGGACTAGGGCGAATGAGCAGTTCTTC.